This T cell receptor beta chain comes out of a study of cytomegalovirus exposure and HLA in healthy donors. Germline CDR1 and CDR2: LGHNA and YNFKEQ. The length of the CDR3 is 16 residues. V was trimmed by 0 bases and J by 6 bases, leaving 15 bases between them. The PCR had 60 Vbeta and 13 Jbeta primers. The protocol was immunoSEQ multiplex PCR, while the TCRdb copy is restricted to in-frame clones and leaves out a portion. The repertoire consists of under 200,000 clones, with about 80% occurring once and the leading ten covering 2% to 2.5%. This clonotype was obtained from a man in his forties or fifties in good health and CMV-seropositive. The sample was PBMCs. This chain uses TRBV4-2 with TRBJ2-1; TRBD1 might be the D (8 bases). The CDR3 reads CASSQDSTGGGNEQFF. The CDR3 DNA reads as TGTGCCAGCAGCCAAGATTCAACAGGGGGGGGCAATGAGCAGTTCTTC.